These 8 T cell receptor beta chains originate from one sample sequenced in a study of CD8+ T cells in alopecia areata. Extraction and reverse transcription of RNA yielded cDNA as the sequencing template. Using immunoSEQ multiplex PCR, the repertoire was profiled, and TCRdb retains in-frame clones only, with some absent. The sample holds 170,000 or so clones, around three fifths seen once. As to treatment: oral pan-JAK inhibitor, 5-10 mg twice daily. The specimen was CD4+ T cells sorted from blood, collected at week 4, from a patient treated with tofacitinib. The receptors shown here come from a human donor with alopecia areata.

This chain links TRBV7-9 with TRBJ1-3; D is undetermined. The V and J ends lost 6 bases and 4 bases respectively, with 10 bases between them. There are 13 residues in the CDR3. The germline V gene encodes CDR1 SEHNR and CDR2 FQNEAQ (reference sequence). CDR3 sequence reads: CASSPRRGNTIYF. CDR3 nucleotide sequence: TGTGCCAGCAGTCCCAGAAGGGGAAACACCATATATTTT.

The V and J genes are TRBV10-3 and TRBJ2-6; 10 nucleotides match TRBD1. From germline, CDR1 is ENHRY and CDR2 SYGVKD. The CDR3 spans 16 residues. Trimming removed 8 bases from V and 2 bases from J; junction bases left unmatched: 6. CDR3 bases: TGTGCCATCTTGGCGACAGGGGGCACTGGGGCCAACGTCCTGACTTTC. Amino acid sequence: CAILATGGTGANVLTF.

This chain connects TRBV7-9 to TRBJ1-2; no firm D call. The length of the CDR3 is 15 residues. CDR1 is SEHNR, CDR2 FQNEAQ, per germline (reference sequence). V was shortened by 5 bases and J by 5 bases, with 18 bases between the two germline ends. CDR3 in DNA: TGTGCCAGCAGCGCGGCGGGCCAGAACTTATATGGCTACACCTTC. Translated: CASSAAGQNLYGYTF.

Only one count was recorded for this clone. The chain joins TRBV5-6 to TRBJ2-1; D not certain. Trimming took 4 bases from V and 13 from J, leaving 21 bases between them. The CDR3 runs to 14 residues. Germline values: CDR1 SGHDT, CDR2 YYEEEE. CDR3 amino acids: CASSPVRRFPEQFF. The DNA of the CDR3 is TGTGCCAGCAGCCCGGTCAGGCGCTTCCCAGAACAGTTCTTC.

This clone was counted only a few times. The chain couples TRBV6-6 to TRBJ2-5; 7 nucleotides align to TRBD1. This CDR3 is 13 amino acids long. The V and J ends lost 5 bases and 4 bases, in that order; junction bases with no gene match: 4. The germline CDR1 and CDR2 sequences are MNHNY and SVGAGI (reference sequence). The CDR3 spells CASSPRGLETQYF. CDR3 nucleotide sequence: TGTGCCAGCAGTCCTAGGGGGCTAGAGACCCAGTACTTC.

The chain is built from TRBV18 and TRBJ1-5, with a weak D call TRBD1 (5 bases). Germline CDR1 KGHSH, CDR2 LQKENI. Trimming took off 2 bases at V and 0 bases at J, with 8 bases between the two ends. The CDR3 runs to 15 residues. The CDR3 loop is CASSPSTDSNQPQHF. CDR3 nucleotide sequence: TGTGCCAGCTCACCATCGACAGATAGCAATCAGCCCCAGCATTTT.

The chain recombines TRBV13 with TRBJ2-5; TRBD1 or TRBD2 may be the D gene (6 bases each). CDR1 PRHDT and CDR2 FYEKMQ come from the germline V gene (reference sequence). The V gene lost 5 bases and the J gene lost 1 base, with 11 bases spanning the gap. The CDR3 length is 14 residues. The CDR3 DNA follows: TGTGCCAGCAGCGACCGGGGGCCCCAAGAGACCCAGTACTTC. This encodes CASSDRGPQETQYF. Full variable domain (rest looked up from reference TRBV13 and TRBJ2-5): AAGVIQSPRHLIKEKRETATLKCYPIPRHDTVYWYQQGPGQDPQFLISFYEKMQSDKGSIPDRFSAQQFSDYHSELNMSSLELGDSALYFCASSDRGPQETQYFGPGTRLLVL.

This clone was counted between two and nine times. This chain links TRBV2 with TRBJ1-5, with 9 bases identical to TRBD1. V lost 3 bases to trimming and J lost 7 bases; unmatched junction nucleotides: 7. CDR3 size: 15 residues. Germline CDR1 and CDR2: SNHLY and FYNNEI. The CDR3 nucleotides read TGTGCCAGCAGTGAGACAGGGGGTTCTCGGCAGCCCCAGCATTTT. Its protein product is CASSETGGSRQPQHF.